This TCR beta chain was documented in a study of cytomegalovirus exposure and HLA in healthy donors. Study as a whole: Earlier findings included more than 95 million unique TCR beta sequences obtained from 150 million to 200 million T cells.

This clone occurred a few times. Its antigen is still unknown. The germline V gene has CDR1 LNHDA and CDR2 SQIVND (reference sequence). Between the trimmed V and J ends, which lost 2 bases and 1 base, there was a span of 8 bases. CDR3 length: 14 amino acids. PCR amplification relied on 60 Vbeta primers (plus 13 Jbeta primers). Repertoires were generated with immunoSEQ multiplex PCR, while TCRdb's copy carries only in-frame clones and drops some. The repertoire holds 130,000 or so clones, with about 80% as singletons. Study outcomes and limitations: Reported results showed that the classifier diagnosed cytomegalovirus status with high specificity and sensitivity. Some V segments could not be told apart, so they were left out, TRBV6-2 and TRBV6-3 among them.

The sequencing sample was made of PBMCs. This chain joins TRBV19 and TRBJ1-1; a weak D match, TRBD1 (5 bases). The TCR comes from a woman in her fifties or sixties in good health and CMV-seropositive. CDR3 sequence (DNA): TGTGCCAGTAGTATACAGGGTTGGAACACTGAAGCTTTCTTT. This gives the protein CASSIQGWNTEAFF.